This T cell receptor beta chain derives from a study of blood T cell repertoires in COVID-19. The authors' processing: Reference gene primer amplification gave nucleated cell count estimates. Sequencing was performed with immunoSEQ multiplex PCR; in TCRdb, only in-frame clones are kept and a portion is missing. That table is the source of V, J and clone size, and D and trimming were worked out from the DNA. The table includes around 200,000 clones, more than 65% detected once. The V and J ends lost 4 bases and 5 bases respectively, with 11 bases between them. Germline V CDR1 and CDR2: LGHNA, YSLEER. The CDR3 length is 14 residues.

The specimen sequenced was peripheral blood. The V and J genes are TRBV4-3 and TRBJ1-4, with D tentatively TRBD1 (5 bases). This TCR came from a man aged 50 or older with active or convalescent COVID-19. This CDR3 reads CASSLDSPNEKLFF. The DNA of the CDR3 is TGCGCCAGCAGCCTCGACAGTCCAAATGAAAAACTGTTTTTT.